The 31 T cell receptor beta chains reported below all come from one sample, sequenced in a study of cytomegalovirus exposure and HLA in healthy donors (dated by TCRdb to 2015 to 2018). Libraries were built with the immunoSEQ multiplex PCR assay. For the multiplex PCR, a mixture combining 60 forward primers for TCR Vbeta segments and 13 reverse primers for TCR Jbeta segments was used. This immuneACCESS table, as held by TCRdb, lists in-frame sequences with V and J called but not all clones. Of the missing ones, under half trace to an unresolved V gene in checked studies; the others have no known cause. In all, the sample holds around 67,000 clones, and approximately 58% of those were seen once. The ten largest clonotypes hold around 3.1% of the sample. The sample was PBMCs. Every receptor here comes from a woman in her forties or fifties in good health and CMV-seronegative.

The CDR3 DNA follows: TGCGCCAGCAGCCCTCGAGAAGAGCCTAGCACAGATACGCAGTATTTT. It encodes CASSPREEPSTDTQYF. The chain links TRBV4-1 to TRBJ2-3; D not certain. Trimming cost V 4 bases and J 0 bases, with 14 bases left between them. The CDR3 extends over 16 amino acids. Germline V lookup: CDR1 MGHRA, CDR2 YSYEKL.

The genes are TRBV29-1 and TRBJ2-7; D might be TRBD2 (5 bases). V was cut by 6 bases and J by 8 bases, with 11 bases left in between. CDR3 size: 10 residues. Germline CDR1 reads SQVTM; CDR2 reads ANQGSEA. The CDR3, as DNA: TGCAGCGTCGCTGAGGGCAAGCAGTACGTC. Translated, it gives CSVAEGKQYV.

The chain has TRBV28 and TRBJ2-7, with 8 bases lining up with TRBD2. The V gene end was trimmed by 3 bases and the J gene end by 0 bases; junction bases not matched to a gene: 10. CDR1 is MDHEN, CDR2 SYDVKM, per germline. This CDR3 contains 17 residues. The CDR3 nucleotides read TGTGCCAGCAGTTTTCGGGAGGGGACTTCAATCTCCTACGAGCAGTACTTC. Protein product: CASSFREGTSISYEQYF.

The chain recombines TRBV6-5 with TRBJ2-7, with 9 bases matching TRBD2. The V gene's germline CDR1 is MNHEY and CDR2 SVGAGI. Unmatched junction bases numbered 9, after V lost 5 bases and J lost 4 bases. CDR3 length: 15 residues. CDR3 loop: CASSQLLAGGYEQYF. The CDR3 region has the DNA TGTGCCAGCAGTCAATTACTGGCGGGAGGGTACGAGCAGTACTTC.

V gene TRBV11-3 combines with J gene TRBJ1-4; D is uncertain. This CDR3 is 13 amino acids long. Trimming pared 0 bases from V and 10 bases from J, leaving 9 bases between. Germline loops: CDR1 SGHNT, CDR2 YENEEA. The CDR3, as DNA: TGTGCCAGCAGCTTAGATTTGGTCGGAAAACTGTTTTTT. This encodes CASSLDLVGKLFF. Combining the CDR3 with reference TRBV11-3 and TRBJ1-4 gives the whole variable domain EAGVVQSPRYKIIEKKQPVAFWCNPISGHNTLYWYLQNLGQGPELLIRYENEEAVDDSQLPKDRFSAERLKGVDSTLKIQPAELGDSAVYLCASSLDLVGKLFFGSGTQLSVL.

V is TRBV7-6 and J is TRBJ1-1; D call uncertain. CDR1 and CDR2 (germline): SGHVS, FNYEAQ. V was shortened by 1 base and J by 3 bases, with 9 bases between the two germline ends. The CDR3 is 14 amino acids. The CDR3 spells CASSLDGGDTEAFF. As DNA, the CDR3 is TGTGCCAGCAGCTTAGATGGAGGCGACACTGAAGCTTTCTTT.

V is TRBV7-9 and J is TRBJ2-1; D might be TRBD2 (6 bases). From germline, CDR1 is SEHNR and CDR2 FQNEAQ (reference sequence). Trimming cost V 1 base and J 4 bases, with 14 bases left between them. The CDR3 has 16 amino acids. The DNA of the CDR3 is TGTGCCAGCAGCTTAGTGCAGCTAGCGCGTTACAATGAGCAGTTCTTC. Protein product: CASSLVQLARYNEQFF.

The chain links TRBV29-1 to TRBJ2-5; 14 bases map to TRBD2. CDR1 is SQVTM and CDR2 is ANQGSEA in the germline V gene. The CDR3 consists of 16 residues. Trimming at V came to 5 bases and at J to 1 base, leaving 6 bases not matched to a gene. In nucleotides, the CDR3 is TGCAGCGTTTGGGGACTAGCGGGAGTAAGCCAAGAGACCCAGTACTTC. It encodes CSVWGLAGVSQETQYF.

This clone has just a few counts. The V and J genes are TRBV5-6 and TRBJ2-6; possibly TRBD2 for D (5 bases). Germline V lookup: CDR1 SGHDT, CDR2 YYEEEE. The CDR3 is 18 amino acids. V was shortened by 0 bases and J by 0 bases, with 13 bases between the two germline ends. CDR3 sequence: CASSLAGVFSSGANVLTF. CDR3 nucleotides: TGTGCCAGCAGCTTGGCCGGGGTTTTCTCCTCTGGGGCCAACGTCCTGACTTTC. Variable domain in full (rest from reference TRBV5-6 and TRBJ2-6): DAGVTQSPTHLIKTRGQQVTLRCSPKSGHDTVSWYQQALGQGPQFIFQYYEEEERQRGNFPDRFSGHQFPNYSSELNVNALLLGDSALYLCASSLAGVFSSGANVLTFGAGSRLTVL.

J is TRBJ2-1 and V is TRBV9, with D possibly being TRBD2 (5 bases). The germline gives CDR1 SGDLS, CDR2 YYNGEE. The CDR3 contains 15 residues. The germline V and J ends were trimmed by 2 bases and 0 bases, with 9 bases remaining between them. The CDR3: CASSVDSNSYNEQFF. DNA for the CDR3: TGTGCCAGCAGCGTGGACTCCAACTCCTACAATGAGCAGTTCTTC.

This clone was picked up a small number of times. The chain recombines TRBV13 with TRBJ1-2; D may be TRBD1 (5 bases). Trimming took 5 bases from V and 3 from J, leaving 25 bases between them. Germline V gene lookup returns CDR1 PRHDT and CDR2 FYEKMQ (reference sequence). The CDR3 length is 18 residues. DNA for the CDR3: TGTGCCAGCAGCGTCGACCTATCCCCCCCAGGAGGGGACTATGGCTACACCTTC. Its translation: CASSVDLSPPGGDYGYTF.

The rearrangement links TRBV19 to TRBJ2-1; 7 bases are shared with TRBD2. The CDR3 extends over 17 amino acids. Germline assignment: CDR1 LNHDA and CDR2 SQIVND (reference sequence). After removal of 7 bases from V and 6 bases from J, the junction contained 18 bases not matched to a gene. CDR3 protein: CASNTGGGEPYGNEQFF. As DNA, the CDR3 is TGTGCCAGTAATACGGGCGGGGGAGAACCTTATGGCAATGAGCAGTTCTTC.

The chain combines TRBV27 with TRBJ2-1; 13 bases match TRBD2. The CDR3 extends over 15 amino acids. CDR1 and CDR2 (germline): MNHEY, SMNVEV (reference sequence). V dropped 5 bases and J dropped 9; count of bases not matched to a gene: 7. CDR3 sequence reads: CASSPRLAGGSEQFF. The CDR3 DNA follows: TGTGCCAGCAGTCCGAGACTAGCGGGAGGCTCTGAGCAGTTCTTC.

V and J are TRBV18 and TRBJ2-7, with TRBD2 as a possible D gene (6 bases). The CDR3 runs to 14 residues. V lost 5 bases and J lost 2, with 13 bases in between. Germline V gene data show CDR1 as KGHSH and CDR2 as LQKENI. CDR3 region: CASSTSSVPYEQYF. In DNA form, the CDR3 reads TGTGCCAGCTCAACCTCTAGCGTCCCCTACGAGCAGTACTTC. The full variable domain, rest sourced from reference TRBV18 and TRBJ2-7, is NAGVMQNPRHLVRRRGQEARLRCSPMKGHSHVYWYRQLPEEGLKFMVYLQKENIIDESGMPKERFSAEFPKEGPSILRIQQVVRGDSAAYFCASSTSSVPYEQYFGPGTRLTVT.

The chain recombines TRBV5-6 with TRBJ2-5, with TRBD2 matching 8 bases. The CDR3 runs 12 residues. V lost 4 bases and J lost 4; bases outside the gene matches: 0. Germline V gives CDR1 SGHDT, CDR2 YYEEEE. CDR3 sequence: CASSLAGETQYF. CDR3 bases: TGTGCCAGCAGCCTAGCGGGAGAGACCCAGTACTTC.

This clone was seen only a few times. The rearrangement links TRBV4-3 to TRBJ2-7; D is undetermined. Trimming shortened V by 0 bases and J by 4 bases, and 7 bases separated the two germline ends. CDR3 length: 13 amino acids. Germline CDR1 reads LGHNA; CDR2 reads YSLEER. CDR3 loop: CASSQDRRYEQYF. The CDR3 DNA follows: TGCGCCAGCAGCCAAGATCGGCGGTACGAGCAGTACTTC.

This chain links TRBV7-2 with TRBJ2-7; weak D call: TRBD1 (6 bases). V was pared by 5 bases and J by 3 bases, with 20 bases between. Per the germline V gene, CDR1 is SGHTA and CDR2 is FQGNSA. The CDR3 runs to 16 residues. CDR3 nucleotides: TGTGCCAGCAGCCTCCTCATCGGGTCAGGGGACTACGAGCAGTACTTC. Residues: CASSLLIGSGDYEQYF.

The chain employs TRBV12-5 and TRBJ2-3; 10 bases map to TRBD2. The CDR3 length is 15 residues. Trimming took 2 bases from V and 4 from J; bases not matched to a gene: 3. Germline CDR1 is LGHNT and CDR2 is FRNRAP. The CDR3 nucleotides read TGTGCTAGTGGTTTGAAGCGGGAGGGCGCAGATACGCAGTATTTT. Protein sequence: CASGLKREGADTQYF.

The CDR3 nucleotides read TGTGCCAGCAGCTTAAAACGGGGGACTGAAGCTTTCTTT. It specifies CASSLKRGTEAFF. The chain links TRBV7-3 to TRBJ1-1, with a possible D match to TRBD1 (5 bases). The CDR3 covers 13 residues. V lost 1 base to trimming and J lost 5 bases, with 8 bases between them. The germline CDR1 and CDR2 sequences are SGHTA and FQGTGA.

This clone appeared a few times. The J gene is TRBJ1-2, the V gene TRBV28, with a possible D match to TRBD1 (5 bases). The CDR3 extends over 13 amino acids. Germline V gene lookup returns CDR1 MDHEN and CDR2 SYDVKM. V was clipped by 6 bases and J by 2 bases, with 10 bases between them. The CDR3 nucleotides are TGTGCCAGCAGGATCTCAGGGAACTATGGCTACACCTTC. This encodes CASRISGNYGYTF.

The V and J genes are TRBV29-1 and TRBJ2-1; no definite D call. CDR1 and CDR2 (germline): SQVTM, ANQGSEA. The CDR3 loop spans 15 amino acids. Trimming left V 5 bases short and J 0 bases short, with 14 bases between. CDR3 loop: CSVRAERRSYNEQFF. Written as DNA, the CDR3 is TGCAGCGTTCGTGCGGAGCGTCGCTCCTACAATGAGCAGTTCTTC.

The chain uses TRBV7-2 and TRBJ1-2; 7 nucleotides line up with TRBD1. J lost 3 bases, V lost 6 bases, and 4 bases had no gene match. The CDR3 is 13 residues long. The V gene's germline CDR1 is SGHTA and CDR2 FQGNSA. CDR3 bases: TGTGCCAGCAGTGCGGGACAGTACTATGGCTACACCTTC. Its protein product is CASSAGQYYGYTF.

The V call is TRBV27, the J call TRBJ1-5; 9 bases map to TRBD1. The junction had 9 bases not matched to a gene; V was cut back by 6 bases and J by 0 bases. Germline CDR1 reads MNHEY; CDR2 reads SMNVEV (reference sequence). The CDR3 covers 17 residues. In DNA form, the CDR3 reads TGTGCCAGCAGGCCCAGGACAGGGGACATTAGCAATCAGCCCCAGCATTTT. This translates into CASRPRTGDISNQPQHF.

This chain connects TRBV4-3 to TRBJ2-5; tentatively, D is TRBD2 (7 bases). Per germline, CDR1 LGHNA and CDR2 YSLEER. Trimming took 2 bases from V and 4 from J, leaving 20 bases between them. The CDR3 has 17 amino acids. The CDR3 spells CASSQRPIGGAGETQYF. The CDR3 nucleotides are TGCGCCAGCAGCCAACGCCCCATTGGGGGGGCGGGAGAGACCCAGTACTTC.

This chain uses TRBV19 with TRBJ2-7; D is possibly TRBD2 (6 bases). The germline CDR1 and CDR2 sequences are LNHDA and SQIVND (reference sequence). The CDR3 runs 16 residues. The ends were cut back, 7 bases at V and 2 bases at J, with 21 bases in the middle. The CDR3 reads CASNGVGASEPYEQYF. In nucleotides, the CDR3 is TGTGCCAGTAACGGGGTTGGGGCTAGCGAGCCCTACGAGCAGTACTTC.

This clone was seen just once. The chain joins TRBV7-8 to TRBJ1-4, with D maybe TRBD1 (5 bases). Germline CDR1 SGHVS, CDR2 FQNEAQ. Trimming removed 5 bases at V and 3 bases at J, with 16 bases between. This CDR3 spans 16 amino acids. CDR3 sequence: CASSLIFRAPNEKLFF. In DNA, the CDR3 is TGTGCCAGCAGCCTCATATTCAGGGCCCCTAATGAAAAACTGTTTTTT.

The chain recombines TRBV5-3 with TRBJ2-7; 8 nucleotides match TRBD2. TRBV5-3 is assigned to the ORF class and has an uncertain function. The CDR3 covers 15 residues. Germline trimming cut 1 base from V and 0 bases from J; bases unmatched to any gene: 3. The chain's CDR3 is CARSLTSGGSYEQYF. The CDR3 DNA sequence: TGTGCCAGAAGCTTGACTAGCGGAGGCTCCTACGAGCAGTACTTC.

The chain couples TRBV7-9 to TRBJ2-7, with TRBD2 identical over 8 bases. The CDR3 covers 13 residues. Germline trimming cut 2 bases from V and 4 bases from J; bases unmatched to any gene: 1. CDR1 and CDR2 from the germline V gene are SEHNR and FQNEAQ (reference sequence). The CDR3 bases are TGTGCCAGCAGCTTACAGCGGGAGTACGAGCAGTACTTC. Encoded protein: CASSLQREYEQYF.

The rearrangement joins TRBV7-9 to TRBJ2-7; possible D gene TRBD1, 6 bases. V was shortened by 1 base and J by 2 bases, with 15 bases between the two germline ends. The CDR3 has 16 residues. CDR1 and CDR2 (germline): SEHNR, FQNEAQ (reference sequence). CDR3 sequence reads: CASSLEVGRGTYEQYF. DNA of the CDR3: TGTGCCAGCAGCTTAGAGGTCGGCAGGGGCACCTACGAGCAGTACTTC.

This clone came up a few times. The V and J genes are TRBV18 and TRBJ2-1, with 11 bases that match TRBD2. The V and J ends lost 4 bases and 7 bases, in that order; junction bases with no gene match: 9. Germline V lookup: CDR1 KGHSH, CDR2 LQKENI. This CDR3 has 16 residues. As DNA, the CDR3 is TGTGCCAGCTCACGGTTCGGGACTAGCGGACAAAATGAGCAGTTCTTC. It yields the protein CASSRFGTSGQNEQFF.

The V and J genes are TRBV28 and TRBJ1-2, with 7 bases fitting TRBD1. The ends lost 3 bases at V and 8 bases at J; junction bases unmatched: 15. The germline V gene encodes CDR1 MDHEN and CDR2 SYDVKM. This CDR3 contains 16 residues. The CDR3 protein is CASSFEGYRGVGGYTF. The CDR3 nucleotides read TGTGCCAGCAGTTTCGAAGGGTACAGGGGAGTTGGGGGCTACACCTTC.